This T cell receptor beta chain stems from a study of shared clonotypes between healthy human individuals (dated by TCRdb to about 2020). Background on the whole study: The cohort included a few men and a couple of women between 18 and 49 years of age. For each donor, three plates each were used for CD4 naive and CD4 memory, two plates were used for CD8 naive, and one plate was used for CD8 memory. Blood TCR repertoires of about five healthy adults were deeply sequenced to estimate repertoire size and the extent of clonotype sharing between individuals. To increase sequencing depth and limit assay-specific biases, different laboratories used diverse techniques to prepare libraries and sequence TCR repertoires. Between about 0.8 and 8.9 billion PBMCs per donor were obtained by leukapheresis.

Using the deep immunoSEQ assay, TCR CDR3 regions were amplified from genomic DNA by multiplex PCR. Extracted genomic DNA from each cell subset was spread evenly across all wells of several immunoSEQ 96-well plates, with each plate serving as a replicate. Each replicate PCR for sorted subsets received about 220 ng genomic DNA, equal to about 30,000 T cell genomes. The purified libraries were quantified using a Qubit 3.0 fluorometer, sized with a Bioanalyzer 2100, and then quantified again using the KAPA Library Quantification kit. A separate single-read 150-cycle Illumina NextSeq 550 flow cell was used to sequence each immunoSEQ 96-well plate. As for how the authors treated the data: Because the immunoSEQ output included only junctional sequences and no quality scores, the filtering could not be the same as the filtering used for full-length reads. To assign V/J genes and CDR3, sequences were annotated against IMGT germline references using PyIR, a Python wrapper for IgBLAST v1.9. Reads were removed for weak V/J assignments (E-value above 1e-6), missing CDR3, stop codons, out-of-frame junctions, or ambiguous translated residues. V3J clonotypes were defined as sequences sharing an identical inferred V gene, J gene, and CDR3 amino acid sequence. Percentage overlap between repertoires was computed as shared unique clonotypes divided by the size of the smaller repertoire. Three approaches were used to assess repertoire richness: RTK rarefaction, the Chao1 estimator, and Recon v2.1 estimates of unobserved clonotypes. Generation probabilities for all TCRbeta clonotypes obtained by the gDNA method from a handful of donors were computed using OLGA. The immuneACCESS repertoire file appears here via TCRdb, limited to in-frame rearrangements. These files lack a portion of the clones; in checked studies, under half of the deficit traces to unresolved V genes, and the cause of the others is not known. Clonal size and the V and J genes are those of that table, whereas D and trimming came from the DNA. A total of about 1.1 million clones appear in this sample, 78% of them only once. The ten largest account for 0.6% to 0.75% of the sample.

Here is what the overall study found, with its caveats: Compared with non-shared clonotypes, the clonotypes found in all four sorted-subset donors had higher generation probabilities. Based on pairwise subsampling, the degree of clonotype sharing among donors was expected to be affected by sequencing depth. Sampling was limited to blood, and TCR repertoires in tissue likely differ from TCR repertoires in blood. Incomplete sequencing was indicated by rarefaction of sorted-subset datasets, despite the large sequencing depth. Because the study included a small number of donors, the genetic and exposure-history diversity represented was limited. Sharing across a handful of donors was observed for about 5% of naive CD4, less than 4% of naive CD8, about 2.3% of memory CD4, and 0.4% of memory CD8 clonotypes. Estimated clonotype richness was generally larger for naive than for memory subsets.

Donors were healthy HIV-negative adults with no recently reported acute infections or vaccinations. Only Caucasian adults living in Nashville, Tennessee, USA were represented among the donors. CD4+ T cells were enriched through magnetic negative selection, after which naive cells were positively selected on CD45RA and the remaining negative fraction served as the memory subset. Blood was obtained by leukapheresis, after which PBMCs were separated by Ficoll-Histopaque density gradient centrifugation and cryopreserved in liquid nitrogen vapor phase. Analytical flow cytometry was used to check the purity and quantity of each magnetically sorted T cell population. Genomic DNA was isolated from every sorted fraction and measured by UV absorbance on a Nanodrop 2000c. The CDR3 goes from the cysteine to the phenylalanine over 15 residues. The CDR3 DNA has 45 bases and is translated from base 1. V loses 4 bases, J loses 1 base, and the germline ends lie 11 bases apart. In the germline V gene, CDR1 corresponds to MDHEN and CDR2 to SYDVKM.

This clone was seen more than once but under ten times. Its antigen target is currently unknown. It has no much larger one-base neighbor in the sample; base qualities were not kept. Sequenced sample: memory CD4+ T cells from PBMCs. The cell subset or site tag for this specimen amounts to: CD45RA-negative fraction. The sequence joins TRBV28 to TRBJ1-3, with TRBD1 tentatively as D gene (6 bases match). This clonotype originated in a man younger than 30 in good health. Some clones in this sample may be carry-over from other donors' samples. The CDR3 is CASSSGQYSGNTIYF. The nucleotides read TGTGCCAGCAGTTCTGGACAGTATTCTGGAAACACCATATATTTT.